This entry is about one T cell receptor beta chain. The antigen is undetermined. TCRdb recomputed calls from the 5' RACE reads with MiXCR, one row per CDR3 protein. The sample holds roughly 150,000 distinct CDR3 sequences, 5% to 7.5% seen once. The data were taken from a study of T cells after yellow fever vaccination. Study-wide findings and caveats: Abundant clonotypes (contaminants from the bulk population) could be present in FACS-sorted repertoires. Most primary-vaccination clones recurred post-booster (roughly 96% CD4, 88% CD8).

This sample comprised CD4+ T cells sorted from PBMCs, obtained 10 days after the yellow fever booster vaccination. This clonotype originated in a man aged 25-40 years who received the YFV17D yellow fever vaccine.

CDR3 bases: TGCGCCAGCAGCCCCCACGCATCACAAGAGACCCAGTACTTC. Translation gives CASSPHASQETQYF. The chain couples TRBV4-3 to TRBJ2-5; D unresolved. CDR3 length equals 14 residues. Germline values: CDR1 LGHNA, CDR2 YSLEER. V was clipped by 4 bases and J by 2 bases, with 11 bases between them.